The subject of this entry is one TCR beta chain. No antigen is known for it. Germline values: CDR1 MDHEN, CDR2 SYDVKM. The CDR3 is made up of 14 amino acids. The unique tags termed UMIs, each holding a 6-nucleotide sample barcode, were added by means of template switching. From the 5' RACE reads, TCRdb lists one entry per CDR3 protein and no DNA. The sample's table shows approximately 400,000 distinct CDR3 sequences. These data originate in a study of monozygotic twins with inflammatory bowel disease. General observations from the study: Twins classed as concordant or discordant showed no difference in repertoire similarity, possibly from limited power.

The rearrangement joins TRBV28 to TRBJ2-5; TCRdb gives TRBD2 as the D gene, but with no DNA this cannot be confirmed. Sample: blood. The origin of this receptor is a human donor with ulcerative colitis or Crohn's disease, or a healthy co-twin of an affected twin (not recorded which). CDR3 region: CASSPNPRTETQYF.